These 26 T cell receptor beta chains originate from one sample sequenced in a study of identical twins. TCRdb reprocessed the 5' RACE reads with MiXCR, giving one entry per CDR3 protein. The profile shows about 160,000 distinct CDR3 sequences, under 4.5% of them singletons. Material for sequencing was memory T cells sorted from blood. These receptors were collected from a young man in good health.

This clonotype occurred once. Given a much more abundant clone one base away, this may be a read error. The conserved phenylalanine or tryptophan normally closing the CDR3 is absent here, so this likely arose from a read error. The chain combines TRBV20-1 with TRBJ2-3; D unclear. Germline loops: CDR1 DFQATT, CDR2 SNEGSKA (reference sequence). This CDR3 has 13 amino acids. V was pared by 5 bases and J by 2 bases, with 11 bases between. The CDR3 reads CSALQTFTDTQYS. CDR3 sequence (DNA): TGCAGTGCTCTTCAGACGTTCACAGATACGCAGTATTCT.

This clonotype occurred many times. The chain combines TRBV5-1 with TRBJ2-7; 10 bases fit TRBD1. The CDR3 runs 14 residues. V gave up 5 bases and J gave up 3 bases; unmatched junction bases: 5. The germline V gene encodes CDR1 SGHRS and CDR2 YFSETQ. CDR3 sequence (DNA): TGCGCCAGCAGTCGTAGGGACAGGGGCTACGAGCAGTACTTC. Translating it yields CASSRRDRGYEQYF.

The sample holds many counts of this clonotype. One end of the junction fails to match germline, which may point to a read error. The chain employs TRBV7-2 and TRBJ2-5; D may be TRBD2 (6 bases). There are 14 residues in the CDR3. From germline, CDR1 is SGHTA and CDR2 FQGNSA. The CDR3 DNA sequence: TGTGCCAGCAGCCCAGGGACTGCACAAGGGACCCAGTACTTC. Protein: CASSPGTAQGTQYF. Full variable domain (missing parts from reference TRBV7-2 and TRBJ2-5): GAGVSQSPSNKVTEKGKDVELRCDPISGHTALYWYRQSLGQGLEFLIYFQGNSAPDKSGLPSDRFSAERTGGSVSTLTIQRTQQEDSAVYLCASSPGTAQGTQYFGPGTRLLVL.

There are a few counts of this clonotype. V gene TRBV14 combines with J gene TRBJ2-7; perhaps TRBD2 as D (5 bases). The V end lost 0 bases, the J end lost 6 bases, and 9 bases lay between the germline ends. This CDR3 is built from 13 residues. CDR1 and CDR2 (germline): SGHDN, FVKESK. The CDR3 spells CASSQELGSEQYV. CDR3 in DNA: TGTGCCAGCAGCCAAGAATTGGGGAGCGAGCAGTACGTC.

This clonotype was found a few times. V is TRBV6-1 and J is TRBJ1-1, with TRBD1 matching 9 bases. The CDR3 is 14 amino acids. Unmatched junction bases numbered 4, after V lost 5 bases and J lost 3 bases. CDR1 and CDR2 from the germline V gene are MNHNS and SASEGT. CDR3 nucleotides: TGTGCCAGCAGTCGGGACAGGGTTGACACTGAAGCTTTCTTT. This encodes CASSRDRVDTEAFF.

In this sample, this clonotype turned up many times. J is TRBJ2-5 and V is TRBV7-9, with TRBD2 matching 8 bases. Germline values: CDR1 SEHNR, CDR2 FQNEAQ (reference sequence). The CDR3 spans 13 residues. Trimming removed 5 bases from V and 5 bases from J; junction bases left unmatched: 4. CDR3 sequence (DNA): TGTGCCAGCAGCCCGGGAGGGTTGGAGACCCAGTACTTC. Its translation is CASSPGGLETQYF.

Many counts were recorded for this clonotype. The junction departs from the called germline gene at one end, perhaps through a read error. This chain links TRBV5-5 with TRBJ2-3; possibly TRBD1 or TRBD2 for D (5 bases each). Germline CDR1 is SGHKS and CDR2 is YYEKEE (reference sequence). CDR3 length: 17 amino acids. Here the CDR3 DNA reads TGTGCCAGCACCTTGGCCCGGGGACGTAGGGAATCTGATACGCAGTATTTT. Its translation is CASTLARGRRESDTQYF.

The CDR3 coding sequence is TGTGCCAGCAGGGACAAGATCTATAATTCACCCCTCCACTTT. Translating it yields CASRDKIYNSPLHF. This chain joins TRBV6-1 and TRBJ1-6; TRBD1 might be the D (5 bases). Germline V gives CDR1 MNHNS, CDR2 SASEGT. The CDR3 totals 14 residues. Trimming took 6 bases from V and 3 from J, leaving 9 bases between them.

CDR3 protein: CASRLASGTSYEQFF. Written as DNA, the CDR3 is TGTGCCAGCAGGCTAGCTAGCGGGACTAGCTATGAGCAGTTCTTC. This chain uses TRBV7-2 with TRBJ2-1, with 9 nucleotides matching TRBD2. Trimming took 6 bases from V and 8 from J; bases not matched to a gene: 11. The CDR3 loop spans 15 amino acids. The V gene's germline CDR1 is SGHTA and CDR2 FQGNSA.

This clonotype was counted at least ten times. The CDR3 region is CASSYGGGSGNTIYF. For the CDR3, the DNA is TGTGCCAGCAGTTACGGTGGAGGGTCAGGAAACACCATATATTTT. The V call is TRBV6-5, the J call TRBJ1-3; D unresolved. The CDR3 is 15 residues long. In germline, CDR1 is MNHEY, CDR2 SVGAGI. Trimming took 2 bases from V and 4 from J, leaving 12 bases between them.

This clonotype occurred many times. This chain links TRBV20-1 with TRBJ2-1; TRBD2 aligns across 7 bases. V shed 7 bases, J shed 4 bases, and the junction held 7 bases outside the gene matches. The CDR3 has 13 residues. Germline V gene lookup returns CDR1 DFQATT and CDR2 SNEGSKA (reference sequence). The CDR3 DNA reads as TGCAGTGTCGCGGGAGAGGGATACAATGAGCAGTTCTTC. It yields the protein CSVAGEGYNEQFF.

The CDR3 region has the DNA TGTGCCAGCTCAACCATGGGGCGGACAGATACGCAGTATTTT. Its translation: CASSTMGRTDTQYF. The chain links TRBV18 to TRBJ2-3; D might be TRBD1 (5 bases). Germline-derived CDR1 and CDR2 are KGHSH and LQKENI. The CDR3 sequence is 14 residues long. Between the trimmed V and J ends, which lost 5 bases and 3 bases, there was a span of 12 bases. Drawing the rest from reference TRBV18 and TRBJ2-3, the complete variable domain is NAGVMQNPRHLVRRRGQEARLRCSPMKGHSHVYWYRQLPEEGLKFMVYLQKENIIDESGMPKERFSAEFPKEGPSILRIQQVVRGDSAAYFCASSTMGRTDTQYFGPGTRLTVL.

Ten or more counts support this clonotype. This sequence joins TRBV12-3 or TRBV12-4 and TRBJ2-3; 10 nucleotides agree with TRBD2. The CDR3 has 14 residues. V lost 3 bases, J lost 6 bases, and 3 bases stayed unmatched. The CDR3 DNA sequence: TGTGCCAGCAGTTTTAGCGGGAGGTTGGATACGCAGTATTTT. This sequence encodes CASSFSGRLDTQYF.

This clonotype was found many times. V and J are TRBV4-1 and TRBJ2-4; tentative D call: TRBD2 (6 bases). Trimming took 0 bases from V and 6 from J, leaving 21 bases between them. Germline CDR1 is MGHRA and CDR2 is YSYEKL. This CDR3 comprises 18 residues. CDR3 amino acids: CASSQDIGGRGPGNIQYF. Here the CDR3 DNA reads TGCGCCAGCAGCCAAGATATCGGGGGTCGTGGGCCTGGAAACATTCAGTACTTC.

This clonotype was observed at least ten times. V usage is TRBV5-6 and J usage is TRBJ1-2, with D possibly TRBD1 on 5 matching bases. The germline V gene has CDR1 SGHDT and CDR2 YYEEEE. V was pared by 4 bases and J by 4 bases, with 11 bases between. CDR3 length equals 13 residues. The CDR3 protein is CASSLDTIYGYTF. The CDR3 nucleotides read TGTGCCAGCAGCCTGGACACCATCTATGGCTACACCTTC.

This clonotype was observed many times. The chain uses TRBV5-1 and TRBJ2-1; maybe TRBD2 (6 bases). CDR3 length: 16 amino acids. CDR1 is SGHRS and CDR2 is YFSETQ in the germline V gene. V lost 3 bases and J lost 0, with 13 bases in between. The CDR3 spells CASSWGTGSSYNEQFF. As DNA, the CDR3 is TGCGCCAGCAGCTGGGGGACTGGGAGCTCCTACAATGAGCAGTTCTTC.

This clonotype has at least ten counts. The rearrangement links TRBV6-5 to TRBJ2-5; the D gene is possibly TRBD1 (5 bases). CDR3 length: 12 amino acids. Per the germline V gene, CDR1 is MNHEY and CDR2 is SVGAGI. V dropped 2 bases and J dropped 4 bases, with 5 bases sitting between them. The CDR3 DNA follows: TGTGCCAGCAGTTACAGGGGAGAGACCCAGTACTTC. It specifies CASSYRGETQYF.

As to this clonotype: A read error is possible here, since a much larger clone lies one base away. Here the CDR3 DNA reads TGTTCCAGCGACAAAGCAGATACGCAGTATTTT. Its protein is CSSDKADTQYF. The chain recombines TRBV7-9 with TRBJ2-3; D remains unclear. The CDR3 runs to 11 residues. Germline V gene lookup returns CDR1 SEHNR and CDR2 FQNEAQ (reference sequence).

This clonotype was counted many times. The genes are TRBV5-1 and TRBJ2-4, with D perhaps TRBD1 (6 bases). CDR3 length: 15 amino acids. Trimming left V 2 bases short and J 6 bases short, with 15 bases between. CDR1 and CDR2 from the germline V gene are SGHRS and YFSETQ. The CDR3 sequence: CASSFGQLGVNIQYF. CDR3 DNA sequence: TGCGCCAGCAGCTTTGGACAGCTTGGGGTAAACATTCAGTACTTC.

The table lists this clonotype with many counts. This sequence joins TRBV20-1 and TRBJ2-1, with a weak D call TRBD1 (6 bases). The V gene's germline CDR1 is DFQATT and CDR2 SNEGSKA (reference sequence). V lost 2 bases to trimming and J lost 4 bases, with 12 bases between them. The CDR3 sequence is 14 residues long. The CDR3 reads CSARTVGGYNEQFF. As DNA, the CDR3 is TGCAGTGCTAGAACGGTAGGGGGATACAATGAGCAGTTCTTC.

This clonotype has at least ten counts. The chain recombines TRBV4-1 with TRBJ1-4, with no clear D. The V end was cut by 2 bases, the J end by 10 bases, with 14 bases between. From germline, CDR1 is MGHRA and CDR2 YSYEKL. CDR3 length: 14 residues. CDR3 nucleotides: TGCGCCAGCAGCCAAAATCGGGGTAAGGGAAAACTGTTTTTT. It is translated as CASSQNRGKGKLFF.

Many counts were recorded for this clonotype. This chain links TRBV7-3 with TRBJ2-1, with TRBD2 matching 13 bases. The J segment lost 0 bases and the V segment lost 4 bases, leaving 6 bases of the junction unmatched. The CDR3 sequence is 18 residues long. Germline CDR1 reads SGHTA; CDR2 reads FQGTGA. CDR3 nucleotides: TGTGCCAGCAGCTCCAAGGGACTAGCGGGGAACTCCTACAATGAGCAGTTCTTC. Translation: CASSSKGLAGNSYNEQFF. Drawing the rest from reference TRBV7-3 and TRBJ2-1, the complete variable domain is GAGVSQTPSNKVTEKGKYVELRCDPISGHTALYWYRQSLGQGPEFLIYFQGTGAADDSGLPNDRFFAVRPEGSVSTLKIQRTERGDSAVYLCASSSKGLAGNSYNEQFFGPGTRLTVL.

This clonotype was seen ten or more times. The chain couples TRBV20-1 to TRBJ2-7, with 10 bases identical to TRBD2. CDR1 DFQATT and CDR2 SNEGSKA come from the germline V gene (reference sequence). There are 12 residues in the CDR3. The DNA for the CDR3 is TGCAGCCAACTAGCGGGGCTTTACGAGCAGTACTTC. Protein: CSQLAGLYEQYF.

The sample holds many counts of this clonotype. V and J are TRBV6-1 and TRBJ2-7; TRBD2 might be the D (5 bases). CDR1 is MNHNS and CDR2 is SASEGT in the germline V gene. The ends were cut back, 6 bases at V and 2 bases at J, with 14 bases in the middle. The CDR3 is 14 residues long. CDR3 DNA: TGTGCCAGCAGCCCCACGGACGGGACCTACGAGCAGTACGTC. Its protein is CASSPTDGTYEQYV.

Many counts were recorded for this clonotype. V gene TRBV14 combines with J gene TRBJ2-5; weak D call: TRBD2 (7 bases). The CDR3 is 15 amino acids. Trimming took off 1 base at V and 5 bases at J, with 14 bases between the two ends. Per germline, CDR1 SGHDN and CDR2 FVKESK. The CDR3 region has the DNA TGTGCCAGCAGCCAAGCCCTGGGGGGGGCGGAGACCCAGTACTTC. Encoded protein: CASSQALGGAETQYF.

In this sample, this clonotype turned up many times. The chain combines TRBV5-1 with TRBJ2-4; 7 positions agree with TRBD2. There are 13 residues in the CDR3. Per the germline V gene, CDR1 is SGHRS and CDR2 is YFSETQ. Losses at the gene ends were 3 bases for V and 5 bases for J; bases not matched to a gene: 2. The CDR3 sequence is CASSSSGENIQYF. Here the CDR3 DNA reads TGCGCCAGCAGCTCTAGCGGAGAAAACATTCAGTACTTC.